This TCR beta chain was captured by sequencing in a study of cytomegalovirus exposure and HLA in healthy donors. Study-wide background: There were about 85 million unique TCRs (from HLA-typed donors) in an early data release. Membership in the Caucasian-associated ancestry cluster was found for around 85% of fewer than 450 genotyped donors.

This CDR3 has 17 amino acids. V lost 1 base to trimming and J lost 9 bases; unmatched junction nucleotides: 11. Germline loops: CDR1 SGHDN, CDR2 FVKESK. The study's findings and limits: Cytomegalovirus-associated status was assigned to more than 150 TCR beta chains. About 87% or about 30% of the time was how often most TCR beta V segments were productive, according to an earlier analysis.

A multiplex PCR was run with 60 Vbeta primers and 13 Jbeta primers. Using immunoSEQ multiplex PCR, the repertoire was profiled, and TCRdb retains in-frame clones only, with some absent. The sample includes 150,000 to 200,000 clones, more than 65% of them seen just once. In regard to this clone: Antigen specificity is unknown.

This sequence joins TRBV14 and TRBJ2-1; 11 nucleotides match TRBD2. The material sequenced was PBMCs. This TCR came from a woman between 50 and 59 years old in good health and CMV-seronegative. The CDR3 reads CASSQALTSGKRSEQFF. For the CDR3, the DNA is TGTGCCAGCAGCCAAGCCCTGACTAGCGGGAAGAGGAGTGAGCAGTTCTTC.